These 29 T cell receptor beta chains share one sample of origin, sequenced in a study of blood T cell repertoires in COVID-19. Sequencing used immunoSEQ multiplex PCR; TCRdb keeps in-frame clones, though not all of them. Here the sample spans 310,000 or so clones, over 80% being singletons. The source material was peripheral blood. The receptors originated from a young man with COVID-19, enrolled during active disease.

V is TRBV6-5 and J is TRBJ2-7; tentatively, D is TRBD2 (6 bases). CDR3 size: 14 residues. Germline V gene data show CDR1 as MNHEY and CDR2 as SVGAGI. With 6 bases removed from V and 5 bases from J, the gap between germline ends came to 17 bases. The CDR3 DNA follows: TGTGCCAGCAGGCCCGGAGGGTCCGAACACGAGCAGTACTTC. Amino acid sequence: CASRPGGSEHEQYF.

This chain uses TRBV7-9 with TRBJ1-4; TRBD1 might be the D (5 bases). CDR1 SEHNR and CDR2 FQNEAQ come from the germline V gene (reference sequence). Trimming removed 0 bases at V and 6 bases at J, with 5 bases between. The CDR3 covers 13 residues. The DNA for the CDR3 is TGTGCCAGCAGCTTAGCAGGGGATGAAAAACTGTTTTTT. Translating it yields CASSLAGDEKLFF.

The chain links TRBV6-5 to TRBJ2-5, with 7 nucleotides matching TRBD2. The CDR3 length is 14 residues. V was pared by 6 bases and J by 5 bases, with 9 bases of the junction left unmatched. CDR1 is MNHEY, CDR2 SVGAGI, per germline. For the CDR3, the DNA is TGTGCCAGCAGACAGCCGGGAGGCCCGGAGACCCAGTACTTC. Protein: CASRQPGGPETQYF.

V and J are TRBV2 and TRBJ1-1; D is ambiguous. This CDR3 has 12 residues. CDR1 and CDR2 (germline): SNHLY, FYNNEI. The ends were cut back, 6 bases at V and 5 bases at J, with 10 bases in the middle. Here the CDR3 reads CASREDATEAFF. The CDR3 nucleotides are TGTGCCAGCAGGGAGGACGCGACTGAAGCTTTCTTT.

The gene calls are TRBV25-1 and TRBJ2-1, with D possibly matching TRBD1 (5 bases). The CDR3 is made up of 15 amino acids. Germline CDR1 MGHDK, CDR2 SYGVNS. V was clipped by 3 bases and J by 2 bases, with 11 bases between them. CDR3 in DNA: TGTGCCAGCAGTGAGGGCAGGGCCCCCTACAATGAGCAGTTCTTC. It is translated as CASSEGRAPYNEQFF.

The gene calls are TRBV27 and TRBJ1-1, with D uncertain. The CDR3 runs 14 residues. Germline CDR1 is MNHEY and CDR2 is SMNVEV (reference sequence). Trimming shortened V by 8 bases and J by 1 base, and 14 bases separated the two germline ends. In DNA form, the CDR3 reads TGTGCCAGCGGTTCGAGCGACGCGAACACTGAAGCTTTCTTT. It is translated as CASGSSDANTEAFF.

This chain joins TRBV7-7 and TRBJ2-2, with D perhaps matching TRBD1 (5 bases). The V gene lost 2 bases and the J gene lost 5 bases, with 15 bases spanning the gap. The CDR3 has 16 amino acids. From germline, CDR1 is SSHAT and CDR2 FNYEAQ (reference sequence). In DNA form, the CDR3 reads TGTGCCAGCAGCTTAATGGCAGGGATGGATACCGGGGAGCTGTTTTTT. Amino acid sequence: CASSLMAGMDTGELFF.

The CDR3 sequence is CASTTIAGGPYEQYF. CDR3 nucleotides: TGTGCCAGCACCACAATAGCGGGGGGGCCCTACGAGCAGTACTTC. The genes are TRBV4-2 and TRBJ2-7; 11 nucleotides align to TRBD2. Germline V gene data show CDR1 as LGHNA and CDR2 as YNFKEQ. V was clipped by 7 bases and J by 2 bases; unmatched bases: 7. The CDR3 is 15 amino acids.

In nucleotides, the CDR3 is TGTGCCAGCAGCTTAGCTCTCACCGGGGAGCTGTTTTTT. Residues: CASSLALTGELFF. This chain joins TRBV7-9 and TRBJ2-2; D ambiguous. CDR3 length: 13 residues. CDR1 and CDR2 from the germline V gene are SEHNR and FQNEAQ (reference sequence). Trimming removed 0 bases from V and 4 bases from J, with 3 bases in between.

The genes are TRBV21-1 and TRBJ2-1; the table assigns TRBD2, which was not confirmed against the DNA. TRBV21-1 is annotated as a pseudogene. CDR3 length: 16 residues. Here the CDR3 DNA reads TGTGCCAGCAGCAAAGGAACTAGCGGGAGTGGTAATGAGCAGTTCTTC. It encodes CASSKGTSGSGNEQFF.

A word on this clone: A junction boundary mismatches the germline segment, possibly from a read error. The CDR3 here is CASSDSGGYGYTF. The CDR3 region has the DNA TGTGCCAGCAGTGACTCCGGGGGTTATGGCTACACCTTC. The chain has TRBV6-2 or TRBV6-3 and TRBJ1-2, with D perhaps matching TRBD1 (5 bases). The CDR3 length is 13 residues. Germline CDR1 reads MNHEY; CDR2 reads SVGEGT.

The J gene is TRBJ1-2, the V gene TRBV30, with a weak D call TRBD1 (6 bases). Germline lookup yields CDR1 GTSNPN and CDR2 SVGIG (reference sequence). The germline V and J ends were trimmed by 5 bases and 1 base, with 17 bases remaining between them. The CDR3 consists of 15 residues. The CDR3 DNA follows: TGTGCCTGGCGAGAGAAAGGACAGAGTAACTATGGCTACACCTTC. This sequence encodes CAWREKGQSNYGYTF.

The genes are TRBV6-1 and TRBJ2-2; 7 bases agree with TRBD2. The CDR3 covers 16 residues. The V gene end was trimmed by 1 base and the J gene end by 4 bases; junction bases not matched to a gene: 6. Per germline, CDR1 MNHNS and CDR2 SASEGT. CDR3 in DNA: TGTGCCAGCAGTGAAGATCTAGCGGCCTCCACCGGGGAGCTGTTTTTT. Encoded protein: CASSEDLAASTGELFF.

The V and J genes are TRBV30 and TRBJ1-2, with 9 nucleotides matching TRBD1. The CDR3 contains 16 residues. The J segment lost 4 bases and the V segment lost 3 bases, leaving 12 bases of the junction unmatched. Germline V lookup: CDR1 GTSNPN, CDR2 SVGIG (reference sequence). CDR3 DNA: TGTGCCTGGAGGCACGATTCCGGGACAGGGCGCTATGGCTACACCTTC. The encoded protein is CAWRHDSGTGRYGYTF. Drawing the rest from reference TRBV30 and TRBJ1-2, the complete variable domain is SQTIHQWPATLVQPVGSPLSLECTVEGTSNPNLYWYRQAAGRGLQLLFYSVGIGQISSEVPQNLSASRPQDRQFILSSKKLLLSDSGFYLCAWRHDSGTGRYGYTFGSGTRLTVV.

This clone has only a few counts. The chain combines TRBV7-2 with TRBJ1-6, with 7 bases fitting TRBD1. The CDR3 extends over 15 amino acids. V lost 2 bases and J lost 6; bases outside the gene matches: 4. The V gene's germline CDR1 is SGHTA and CDR2 FQGNSA. The CDR3 sequence is CASSLQTGSNSPLHF. The DNA of the CDR3 is TGTGCCAGCAGCTTACAGACAGGGAGTAATTCACCCCTCCACTTT.

Turning to this clone: This same CDR3 is encoded by further DNA sequences in the sample. The genes are TRBV2 and TRBJ1-1; tentative D call: TRBD1 (5 bases). Germline V CDR1 and CDR2: SNHLY, FYNNEI. The V end lost 7 bases, the J end lost 2 bases, and 11 bases lay between the germline ends. The length of the CDR3 is 13 residues. The CDR3 is CASTARGNTEAFF. The CDR3 coding sequence is TGTGCCAGCACGGCTAGGGGAAACACTGAAGCTTTCTTT.

The V call is TRBV6-1, the J call TRBJ2-2, with D unclear. The germline V gene has CDR1 MNHNS and CDR2 SASEGT. V dropped 2 bases and J dropped 3 bases, with 16 bases sitting between them. CDR3 length: 17 amino acids. CDR3 DNA sequence: TGTGCCAGCAGTGAACGCGTAACTAACACCGACACCGGGGAGCTGTTTTTT. Translating it yields CASSERVTNTDTGELFF.

The chain is built from TRBV27 and TRBJ1-1; maybe TRBD1 (5 bases). The CDR3 runs to 14 residues. CDR1 is MNHEY, CDR2 SMNVEV, per germline (reference sequence). The V and J ends lost 7 bases and 4 bases respectively, with 16 bases between them. The chain's CDR3 is CASTHRGGTTEAFF. For the CDR3, the DNA is TGTGCCAGCACTCACCGGGGGGGGACCACTGAAGCTTTCTTT.

The chain couples TRBV3-1 (or the pseudogene TRBV3-2) to TRBJ2-7; D perhaps matches TRBD1 (6 bases). This CDR3 comprises 14 residues. The V and J ends lost 3 bases and 2 bases respectively, with 11 bases between them. Germline V lookup: CDR1 LGHDT, CDR2 YNNKEL (reference sequence). The CDR3 coding sequence is TGTGCCAGCAGCCATGGGACACCGACCTACGAGCAGTACTTC. Amino acids: CASSHGTPTYEQYF.

CDR3 sequence reads: CASSPGTSGEETQYF. The DNA of the CDR3 is TGCGCCAGCAGCCCGGGGACTAGCGGTGAAGAGACCCAGTACTTC. The chain employs TRBV5-1 and TRBJ2-5, with 11 bases aligning to TRBD2. V shed 4 bases and J 3 bases; nucleotides not matched to a gene: 5. CDR1 and CDR2 (germline): SGHRS, YFSETQ. This CDR3 spans 15 amino acids.

The rearrangement uses TRBV24-1 and TRBJ2-2; D is ambiguous. Trimming removed 0 bases from V and 3 bases from J, with 7 bases in between. The length of the CDR3 is 15 residues. Germline V gene sequence: CDR1 KGHDR, CDR2 SFDVKD. CDR3 protein: CATSDLYRDTGELFF. In nucleotides, the CDR3 is TGTGCCACCAGTGATTTGTACCGAGACACCGGGGAGCTGTTTTTT.

V usage is TRBV6-1 and J usage is TRBJ1-2; weak D call: TRBD1 (5 bases). The CDR3 spans 15 residues. Trimming removed 1 base from V and 0 bases from J, with 9 bases in between. CDR1 MNHNS and CDR2 SASEGT come from the germline V gene. The CDR3 bases are TGTGCCAGCAGTGAAGGACAGATACCTAACTATGGCTACACCTTC. Translated: CASSEGQIPNYGYTF.

The rearrangement joins TRBV28 to TRBJ1-1; possible D gene TRBD1, 5 bases. From germline, CDR1 is MDHEN and CDR2 SYDVKM. With 7 bases removed from V and 5 bases from J, the gap between germline ends came to 26 bases. The CDR3 runs to 17 residues. CDR3 loop: CASNNAPRGRAGTEAFF. The CDR3 nucleotides read TGTGCCAGCAACAACGCCCCCCGGGGGAGGGCGGGGACTGAAGCTTTCTTT.

V usage is TRBV19 and J usage is TRBJ2-1; 14 nucleotides agree with TRBD2. The CDR3 has 15 residues. CDR1 and CDR2 from the germline V gene are LNHDA and SQIVND (reference sequence). Unmatched junction bases numbered 0, after V lost 4 bases and J lost 4 bases. The CDR3 sequence is CASSRTSGRYNEQFF. The CDR3 DNA reads as TGTGCCAGTAGTAGGACTAGCGGGAGGTACAATGAGCAGTTCTTC.

The chain recombines TRBV6-6 with TRBJ1-5; possible D gene TRBD1, 6 bases. The CDR3 has 12 amino acids. Germline assignment: CDR1 MNHNY and CDR2 SVGAGI (reference sequence). Trimming took 2 bases from V and 13 from J, leaving 12 bases between them. The CDR3 nucleotides are TGTGCCAGCAGTTACCCGGGGACACATCAGCATTTT. Translating gives CASSYPGTHQHF.

This rearrangement joins TRBV24-1 to TRBJ2-2; the D gene is possibly TRBD2 (5 bases). Germline-derived CDR1 and CDR2 are KGHDR and SFDVKD. Deletions cut 3 bases from V and 8 bases from J, with 12 bases between. The CDR3 length is 14 residues. The CDR3 loop reads CATSDVEAAGELFF. CDR3 DNA: TGTGCCACCAGTGATGTGGAGGCAGCAGGGGAGCTGTTTTTT.

This chain connects TRBV29-1 to TRBJ1-2; D might be TRBD1 (6 bases). V gave up 5 bases and J gave up 4 bases, with 14 bases separating them. This CDR3 spans 13 amino acids. CDR1 SQVTM and CDR2 ANQGSEA come from the germline V gene. The chain's CDR3 is CSVLQAGAYGYTF. CDR3 in DNA: TGCAGCGTTCTTCAGGCGGGGGCCTATGGCTACACCTTC.

The V call is TRBV6-6, the J call TRBJ1-2, with a weak D call TRBD1 (5 bases). V was trimmed by 2 bases and J by 7 bases, leaving 8 bases between them. The CDR3 length is 12 residues. Germline CDR1 and CDR2: MNHNY and SVGAGI (reference sequence). CDR3 sequence (DNA): TGTGCCAGCAGTTACGTAGGGGTTGGCTACACCTTC. The encoded protein is CASSYVGVGYTF.

The chain links TRBV4-3 to TRBJ1-2; 8 nucleotides agree with TRBD1. Trimming removed 1 base from V and 6 bases from J; junction bases left unmatched: 10. CDR1 LGHNA and CDR2 YSLEER come from the germline V gene. CDR3 size: 16 residues. The CDR3 spells CASSQGRWAGGDGYTF. CDR3 bases: TGCGCCAGCAGCCAAGGTCGGTGGGCAGGGGGCGATGGCTACACCTTC.